This is a list of T cell receptor beta chains from one sample in a study of T-cell reconstitution after alpha-beta-depleted transplantation in children. TCRdb called the PCR reads again in MiXCR, with one record for every CDR3 protein. The data contain some 830,000 distinct CDR3 sequences, 16% of them singletons. The sequenced sample was PBMCs, mostly from graft donor cells, obtained 360 days after TCRalphabeta/CD19-depleted stem cell transplant. These receptors came from a male patient between 10 and 17 years old who had a stem cell transplant for acute lymphoblastic leukemia, so the T cells may come from the graft donor. Both conserved end residues are part of each CDR3. Fields, in order: CDR3 length, V gene, D gene, clone size, J gene, CDR3 DNA, CDR3 protein. D genes are given only for firm matches. A row's size may be missing; if present it is once, few, many or a size class.

cdr3_length: 13
v_call: TRBV25-1
d_call: -
clone_size: few
j_call: TRBJ2-1
cdr3_nt: TGTGCCAGCAGTGTGACCCCCTACAATGAGCAGTTCTTC
cdr3_aa: CASSVTPYNEQFF

cdr3_length: 12
v_call: TRBV20-1
d_call: -
clone_size: -
j_call: TRBJ1-5
cdr3_nt: TGCAGTGCTAGAGTGGAACATCAGCCCCAGCATTTT
cdr3_aa: CSARVEHQPQHF

cdr3_length: 16
v_call: TRBV7-3
d_call: TRBD2
clone_size: many
j_call: TRBJ2-1
cdr3_nt: TGTGCCAGCAGCTTATTCGCTAGCGGGGGCTACAATGAGCAGTTCTTC
cdr3_aa: CASSLFASGGYNEQFF

cdr3_length: 16
v_call: TRBV21-1
d_call: -
clone_size: -
j_call: TRBJ2-7
cdr3_nt: TGTGCCAGCAGCAAATCCTGCGGGAGCGGCTCCTACGAGCAGTACTTC
cdr3_aa: CASSKSCGSGSYEQYF

cdr3_length: 14
v_call: TRBV20-1
d_call: TRBD2
clone_size: few
j_call: TRBJ2-7
cdr3_nt: TGCAGTGCGTACCTAGCGGGAGAACCCTACGAGCAGTACTTC
cdr3_aa: CSAYLAGEPYEQYF

cdr3_length: 17
v_call: TRBV20-1
d_call: TRBD1
clone_size: -
j_call: TRBJ2-1
cdr3_nt: TGCAGTGCTAGAAGCCCGTCCGGGACAGGGAAGCACAATGAGCAGTTCTTC
cdr3_aa: CSARSPSGTGKHNEQFF

cdr3_length: 13
v_call: TRBV9
d_call: -
clone_size: -
j_call: TRBJ1-2
cdr3_nt: TGTGCCAGCAGCGGGGGACAATTCTATGGCTACACCTTC
cdr3_aa: CASSGGQFYGYTF

cdr3_length: 14
v_call: TRBV2
d_call: TRBD1
clone_size: few
j_call: TRBJ2-7
cdr3_nt: TGTGCCAGCAGAGGACAGGGAGCTTCCTACGAGCAGTACTTC
cdr3_aa: CASRGQGASYEQYF

cdr3_length: 13
v_call: TRBV27
d_call: -
clone_size: few
j_call: TRBJ2-2
cdr3_nt: TGTGCCAGCAGTTTGTATCGGGGCGGGGAGCTGTTTTTT
cdr3_aa: CASSLYRGGELFF

cdr3_length: 15
v_call: TRBV5-1
d_call: TRBD2
clone_size: many
j_call: TRBJ2-1
cdr3_nt: TGCGCCAGCAGCTCCCGGGACTACCCCTACAATGAGCAGTTCTTC
cdr3_aa: CASSSRDYPYNEQFF

cdr3_length: 15
v_call: TRBV5-1
d_call: TRBD1
clone_size: few
j_call: TRBJ2-7
cdr3_nt: TGCGCCAGCAGACCCCCCGGGACAGGGGCCTACGAGCAGTACTTC
cdr3_aa: CASRPPGTGAYEQYF

cdr3_length: 16
v_call: TRBV9
d_call: TRBD2
clone_size: -
j_call: TRBJ2-1
cdr3_nt: TGTGCCAGCAGCGTAACCGGGACTAGCGGGAGCACTGAGCAGTTCTTC
cdr3_aa: CASSVTGTSGSTEQFF

cdr3_length: 14
v_call: TRBV4-3
d_call: TRBD2
clone_size: -
j_call: TRBJ2-7
cdr3_nt: TGCGCCAGCAGCCACTCTAGCGGGCAATCCGAGCAGTACTTC
cdr3_aa: CASSHSSGQSEQYF

cdr3_length: 14
v_call: TRBV12-5
d_call: -
clone_size: -
j_call: TRBJ2-5
cdr3_nt: TGTGCTAGTGGTTACGCAGGGTCGGGGGAGACCCAGTACTTC
cdr3_aa: CASGYAGSGETQYF

cdr3_length: 15
v_call: TRBV20-1
d_call: -
clone_size: few
j_call: TRBJ1-2
cdr3_nt: TGCAGTGCTAGAGATCTCGGTGTGAGGATAGGGGCAGGCTCCTTC
cdr3_aa: CSARDLGVRIGAGSF

cdr3_length: 14
v_call: TRBV29-1
d_call: -
clone_size: -
j_call: TRBJ2-3
cdr3_nt: TGCAGCGTTGAAAAGGTTGCCGGCACAGATACGCAGTATTTT
cdr3_aa: CSVEKVAGTDTQYF

cdr3_length: 16
v_call: TRBV2
d_call: TRBD2
clone_size: -
j_call: TRBJ2-1
cdr3_nt: TGTGCCAGCAGTGGACTAGCGGGAGTAGATCACAATGAGCAGTTCTTC
cdr3_aa: CASSGLAGVDHNEQFF

cdr3_length: 17
v_call: TRBV6-5
d_call: TRBD2
clone_size: -
j_call: TRBJ2-7
cdr3_nt: TGTGCCAGCAGTTACTCGAGGTGGCGGGAGTATTACTACGAGCAGTACTTC
cdr3_aa: CASSYSRWREYYYEQYF

cdr3_length: 15
v_call: TRBV10-3
d_call: -
clone_size: few
j_call: TRBJ2-3
cdr3_nt: TGTGCCATCAGTGATACTTTGGCGGGAAAGGATACGCAGTATTTT
cdr3_aa: CAISDTLAGKDTQYF

cdr3_length: 14
v_call: TRBV20-1
d_call: -
clone_size: -
j_call: TRBJ2-4
cdr3_nt: TGCAGTGCGAGGATCACCCGGGGCAAAAACATTCAGTACTTC
cdr3_aa: CSARITRGKNIQYF

cdr3_length: 15
v_call: TRBV5-1
d_call: -
clone_size: many
j_call: TRBJ2-3
cdr3_nt: TGCGCCAGCGCTGGTTGGGGCGCTAGCACAGATACGCAGTATTTT
cdr3_aa: CASAGWGASTDTQYF

cdr3_length: 14
v_call: TRBV7-9
d_call: TRBD2
clone_size: many
j_call: TRBJ2-1
cdr3_nt: TGTGCCAGCAGCTTCGGACTAGCAGACAATGAGCAGTTCTTC
cdr3_aa: CASSFGLADNEQFF

cdr3_length: 14
v_call: TRBV7-2
d_call: -
clone_size: many
j_call: TRBJ2-7
cdr3_nt: TGTGCCAGCAGCTTTACTCGACTGAGTCACGAGCAGTACTTC
cdr3_aa: CASSFTRLSHEQYF

cdr3_length: 14
v_call: TRBV5-1
d_call: -
clone_size: -
j_call: TRBJ2-1
cdr3_nt: TGCGCCAGCAGCTTGGGGCAAATAGTCCATGAGCAGTTCTTC
cdr3_aa: CASSLGQIVHEQFF

cdr3_length: 12
v_call: TRBV20-1
d_call: TRBD2
clone_size: few
j_call: TRBJ2-3
cdr3_nt: TGCAGTACTAGCGGGAGCACAGATACGCAGTATTTT
cdr3_aa: CSTSGSTDTQYF

cdr3_length: 13
v_call: TRBV5-1
d_call: -
clone_size: few
j_call: TRBJ2-5
cdr3_nt: TGCGCCAGCAGCTTGGTAGACCAAGAGACCCAGTACTTC
cdr3_aa: CASSLVDQETQYF

cdr3_length: 15
v_call: TRBV24-1
d_call: -
clone_size: few
j_call: TRBJ2-1
cdr3_nt: TGTGCCACCAGTGATTCTGTCAGGGCCTTCAATGAGCAGTTCTTC
cdr3_aa: CATSDSVRAFNEQFF

cdr3_length: 17
v_call: TRBV4-1
d_call: -
clone_size: -
j_call: TRBJ2-7
cdr3_nt: TGCGCCAGCAGCCATGGGCAGGGGGTAGCGGGAAGCTACGAGCAGTACTTC
cdr3_aa: CASSHGQGVAGSYEQYF

cdr3_length: 12
v_call: TRBV18
d_call: -
clone_size: many
j_call: TRBJ2-7
cdr3_nt: TGTGCCAGCTCACCAGGGGAGTACGAGCAGTACTTC
cdr3_aa: CASSPGEYEQYF

cdr3_length: 14
v_call: TRBV5-1
d_call: TRBD2
clone_size: -
j_call: TRBJ2-7
cdr3_nt: TGCGCCAGCAGCTTAACTAGCGACAAATACGAGCAGTACTTC
cdr3_aa: CASSLTSDKYEQYF

cdr3_length: 15
v_call: TRBV5-1
d_call: -
clone_size: -
j_call: TRBJ2-3
cdr3_nt: TGCGCCAGCAGCTTGGCTACAGGGCCAGGGGATACGCAGTATTTT
cdr3_aa: CASSLATGPGDTQYF

cdr3_length: 18
v_call: TRBV11-2
d_call: TRBD2
clone_size: many
j_call: TRBJ2-1
cdr3_nt: TGTGCCAGCAGCTCGATCTGGCTAGCGGGAGAAACCTACAATGAGCAGTTCTTC
cdr3_aa: CASSSIWLAGETYNEQFF

cdr3_length: 14
v_call: TRBV5-5
d_call: -
clone_size: -
j_call: TRBJ1-5
cdr3_nt: TGTGCCAGCAGCTTGCGGGGCCCAGATCAGCCCCAGCATTTT
cdr3_aa: CASSLRGPDQPQHF

cdr3_length: 16
v_call: TRBV5-5
d_call: TRBD2
clone_size: -
j_call: TRBJ2-5
cdr3_nt: TGTGCCAGCAGCCCCGCAGGCGGACTAGCCCAAGAGACCCAGTACTTC
cdr3_aa: CASSPAGGLAQETQYF

cdr3_length: 13
v_call: TRBV11-2
d_call: -
clone_size: -
j_call: TRBJ2-1
cdr3_nt: TGTGCCAGCAGCCAACCACTTAGCGGAGAGCAGTTCTTC
cdr3_aa: CASSQPLSGEQFF

cdr3_length: 17
v_call: TRBV4-1
d_call: -
clone_size: -
j_call: TRBJ2-3
cdr3_nt: TGCGCCAGCAGCCAAGGGGTGGGGAGAGAAGCCACAGATACGCAGTATTTT
cdr3_aa: CASSQGVGREATDTQYF

cdr3_length: 19
v_call: TRBV23-1
d_call: -
clone_size: -
j_call: TRBJ1-6
cdr3_nt: TGCGCCAGCAGTCAATATGGGACGGCTACGAGAAATCTAAATTCACCCCTCCACTTT
cdr3_aa: CASSQYGTATRNLNSPLHF

cdr3_length: 17
v_call: TRBV7-2
d_call: -
clone_size: -
j_call: TRBJ1-4
cdr3_nt: TGTGCCAGCAGCCTCGGAGGGGGGAGGTTCACTAATGAAAAACTGTTTTTT
cdr3_aa: CASSLGGGRFTNEKLFF

cdr3_length: 18
v_call: TRBV5-1
d_call: TRBD2
clone_size: -
j_call: TRBJ2-1
cdr3_nt: TGCGCCAGCAGCTTGCTAGCGGGAGAGTTAATGACCTACAATGAGCAGTTCTTC
cdr3_aa: CASSLLAGELMTYNEQFF

cdr3_length: 15
v_call: TRBV9
d_call: -
clone_size: few
j_call: TRBJ1-2
cdr3_nt: TGTGCCAGCAGCGTTCTCCCGGGGCAGAACTATGGCTACACCTTC
cdr3_aa: CASSVLPGQNYGYTF

cdr3_length: 14
v_call: TRBV5-1
d_call: -
clone_size: many
j_call: TRBJ1-5
cdr3_nt: TGTGCCAGCAGCCTGGACAGCTTAAATCAGCCCCAGCATTTT
cdr3_aa: CASSLDSLNQPQHF

cdr3_length: 14
v_call: TRBV12-3/TRBV12-4
d_call: -
clone_size: -
j_call: TRBJ1-1
cdr3_nt: TGTGCCAGCAGTTTGATACGGGGGGCCGTTGAAGCTTTCTTT
cdr3_aa: CASSLIRGAVEAFF

cdr3_length: 15
v_call: TRBV24-1
d_call: -
clone_size: -
j_call: TRBJ2-4
cdr3_nt: TGTGCCACCAGTGATTTGCCCAGCAGGGGAAACATTCAGTACTTC
cdr3_aa: CATSDLPSRGNIQYF

cdr3_length: 19
v_call: TRBV5-6
d_call: -
clone_size: few
j_call: TRBJ2-2
cdr3_nt: TGTGCCAGCAGATGGGGATTGGCAACGATCACGGCTTACACCGGGGAGCTGTTTTTT
cdr3_aa: CASRWGLATITAYTGELFF

cdr3_length: 17
v_call: TRBV5-1
d_call: TRBD2
clone_size: few
j_call: TRBJ2-2
cdr3_nt: TGCGCCAGCAGCTTGGCCCTCGGCGGGAGGGCCGCCGGGGAGCTGTTTTTT
cdr3_aa: CASSLALGGRAAGELFF